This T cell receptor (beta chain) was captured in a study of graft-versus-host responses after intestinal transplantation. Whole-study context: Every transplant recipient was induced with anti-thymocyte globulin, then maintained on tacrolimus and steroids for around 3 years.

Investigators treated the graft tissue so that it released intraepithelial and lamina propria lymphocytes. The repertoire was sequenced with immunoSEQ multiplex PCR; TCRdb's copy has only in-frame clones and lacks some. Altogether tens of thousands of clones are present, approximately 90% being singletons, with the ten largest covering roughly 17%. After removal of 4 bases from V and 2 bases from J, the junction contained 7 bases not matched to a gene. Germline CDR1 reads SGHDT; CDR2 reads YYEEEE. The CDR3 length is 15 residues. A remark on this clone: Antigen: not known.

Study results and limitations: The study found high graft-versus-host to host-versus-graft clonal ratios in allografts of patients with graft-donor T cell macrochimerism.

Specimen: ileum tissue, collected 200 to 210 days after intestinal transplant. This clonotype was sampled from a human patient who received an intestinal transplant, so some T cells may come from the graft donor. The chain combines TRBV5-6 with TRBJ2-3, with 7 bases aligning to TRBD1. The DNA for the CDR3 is TGTGCCAGCAGCCCGGGACAGTCTTTCACAGATACGCAGTATTTT. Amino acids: CASSPGQSFTDTQYF.